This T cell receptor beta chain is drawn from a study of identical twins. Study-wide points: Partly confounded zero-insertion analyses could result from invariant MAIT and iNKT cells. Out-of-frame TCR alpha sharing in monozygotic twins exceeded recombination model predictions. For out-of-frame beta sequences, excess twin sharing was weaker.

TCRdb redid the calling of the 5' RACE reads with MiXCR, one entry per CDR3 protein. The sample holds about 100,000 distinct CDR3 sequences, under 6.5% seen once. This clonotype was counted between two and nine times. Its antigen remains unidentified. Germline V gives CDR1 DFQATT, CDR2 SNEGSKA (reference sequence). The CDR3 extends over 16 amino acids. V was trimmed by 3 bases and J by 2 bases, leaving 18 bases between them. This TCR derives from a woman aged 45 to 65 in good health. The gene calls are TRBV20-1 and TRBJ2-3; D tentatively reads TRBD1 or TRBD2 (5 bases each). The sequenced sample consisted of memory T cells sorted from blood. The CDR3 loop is CSASDPTGPNTDTQYF. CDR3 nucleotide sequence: TGCAGTGCTAGTGATCCCACGGGACCAAACACAGATACGCAGTATTTT.